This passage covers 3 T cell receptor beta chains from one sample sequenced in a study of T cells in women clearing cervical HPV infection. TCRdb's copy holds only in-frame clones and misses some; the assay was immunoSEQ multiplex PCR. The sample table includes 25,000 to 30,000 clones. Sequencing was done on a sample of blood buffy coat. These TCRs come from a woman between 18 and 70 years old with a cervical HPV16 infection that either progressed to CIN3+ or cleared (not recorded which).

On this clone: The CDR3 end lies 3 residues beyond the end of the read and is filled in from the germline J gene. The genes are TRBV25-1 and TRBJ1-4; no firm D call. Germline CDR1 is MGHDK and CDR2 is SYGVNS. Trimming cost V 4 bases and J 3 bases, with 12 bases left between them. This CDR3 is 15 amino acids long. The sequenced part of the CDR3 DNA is TGTGCCAGCAGTGGACGAGTGCAGGCTAATGAAAAA. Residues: CASSGRVQANEK. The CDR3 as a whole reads CASSGRVQANEKLFF.

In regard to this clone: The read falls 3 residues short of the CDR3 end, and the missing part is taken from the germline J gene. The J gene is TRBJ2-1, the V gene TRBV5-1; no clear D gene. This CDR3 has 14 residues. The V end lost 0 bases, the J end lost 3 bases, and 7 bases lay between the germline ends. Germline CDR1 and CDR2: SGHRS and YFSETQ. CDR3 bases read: TGCGCCAGCAGCTTGGAGGCATTCTACAATGAG. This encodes CASSLEAFYNE. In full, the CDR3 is CASSLEAFYNEQFF. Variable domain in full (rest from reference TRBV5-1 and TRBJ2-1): KAGVTQTPRYLIKTRGQQVTLSCSPISGHRSVSWYQQTPGQGLQFLFEYFSETQRNKGNFPGRFSGRQFSNSRSEMNVSTLELGDSALYLCASSLEAFYNEQFFGPGTRLTVL.

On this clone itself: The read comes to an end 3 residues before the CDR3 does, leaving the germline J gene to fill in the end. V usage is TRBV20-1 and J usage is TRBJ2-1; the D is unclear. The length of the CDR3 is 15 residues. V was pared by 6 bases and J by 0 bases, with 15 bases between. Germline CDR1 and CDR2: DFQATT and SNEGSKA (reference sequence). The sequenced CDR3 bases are TGCAGTGCCAATCCAATCACAAGCTCCTACAATGAG. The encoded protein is CSANPITSSYNE. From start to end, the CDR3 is CSANPITSSYNEQFF.